The clone carrying this TCR beta chain has only a few counts. This entry comes from a study of regulatory T cells in long-lasting Graves disease. Indicated time point: newly diagnosed GD, antithyroid drugs for less than 3 months. After RNA was extracted from PBMCs, the TCR library was made from it. Patients met American Thyroid Association criteria for Graves' disease. One endocrinology department in Xi'an, China, was where patients came from. Construction of the TCR beta libraries employed iRepertoire HTBI primers in conjunction with Arm-PCR of CDR3 regions. Via MiXCR, TCRdb re-called the multiplex PCR reads, giving one row per CDR3 protein. The repertoire includes just over 600,000 distinct CDR3 sequences, 16% of them detected once, and about 18% sits in the top ten. The CDR3 totals 14 residues. Germline lookup yields CDR1 SGHVS and CDR2 FQNEAQ. V trimming: 4 bases; J trimming: 4 bases; junction bases outside the gene matches: 5.

In addition, the sample was reused for a study of T cells in Graves' hyperthyroidism and ophthalmopathy. According to that study: Newly diagnosed hyperthyroidism, duration under 2 months, in patients aged 18 to 65.

The sequence was collected from a woman aged 25 to 39 with Graves disease. The source was peripheral blood mononuclear cells (PBMCs), collected at new diagnosis, from a patient treated with antithyroid drugs. This chain connects TRBV7-8 to TRBJ1-1; 8 bases match TRBD1. The chain's CDR3 is CASSSRTGSTEAFF. The CDR3 nucleotides are TGTGCCAGCAGCTCAAGGACAGGGTCCACTGAAGCTTTCTTT.